These T cell receptor beta chains were read from a single sample in a study of blood T cell repertoires in COVID-19. The repertoire was sequenced with immunoSEQ multiplex PCR; TCRdb's copy has only in-frame clones and lacks some. This table has roughly 150,000 clones, under 90% appearing once. Sequencing used PBMCs or T cells enriched from blood (not recorded which). The receptors were sampled from a man aged 50 to 59 in a cohort exposed to, infected with or recovered from COVID-19 (not recorded which). Each CDR3 is given without its conserved first and last residue. The D gene is left open where the match is weak.

.	TRBV2	ASSEETDTVYGYT
TRBD2	TRBV27	ASRTSGGDGDTQY
TRBD2	TRBV5-1	ASSSWTSGSNEQF
.	TRBV24-1	ATSPRTGYQETQY
TRBD2	TRBV25-1	ASSGGLAVYNEQF
TRBD2	TRBV2	ASSGSGGGRLETQY
.	TRBV4-3	ASSHQSEGGELF
.	TRBV14	ASSQPGQGTPLH
TRBD1	TRBV7-3	ASSHTGTGDGELF
.	TRBV7-9	ASSLGGLGNTIY
TRBD2	TRBV7-7	ASSTGLAKSYEQY
TRBD1	TRBV7-9	ASSLAPTGASYGYT
TRBD1	TRBV7-9	ASSFPPTGYNEQF
.	TRBV27	ASSLSLWETQY
.	TRBV7-2	ASSLDSLNEKLF
TRBD2	TRBV6-5	ASSSAGGPSETQY
.	TRBV7-9	ATVRANTGELF
.	TRBV5-4	ASSQQETQY
TRBD1	TRBV19	ASSASPGTVPNEKLF
.	TRBV11-2	ASSRGGKRRNTGELF
.	TRBV27	ASSLRVTDTQY
TRBD1	TRBV5-1	ASSGGQGLNTEAF
TRBD1	TRBV24-1	ATSDLTGDGYT
.	TRBV9	ASSPYLGGGQAQY